The source of this TCR beta chain is a study of spatial heterogeneity in lung cancer. Overall study context: The authors sequenced available follow-up PBMC samples, taken a median of roughly two years after resection.

Time point described: blood at routine non-recurrence follow-up after resection. Researchers sequenced whole RNA taken from tumor, nontumor lung or frozen PBMC without sorting. V was pared by 2 bases and J by 8 bases, with 9 bases of the junction left unmatched. CDR1 and CDR2 (germline): SGDLS, YYNGEE. The CDR3 contains 15 residues. A single record per CDR3 protein comes from TCRdb applying MiXCR to the 5' RACE reads. The top ten clones hold 22% of a sample with about 26,000 distinct CDR3 sequences, 4.5% to 7.5% of them seen once. The material sequenced was PBMCs, taken at follow-up. This chain connects TRBV9 to TRBJ2-3, with TRBD2 matching over 9 bases. This clonotype was sampled from a male donor with early-stage non-small cell lung cancer. CDR3 in amino acids: CASSVVVAGEGTQYF. DNA for the CDR3: TGTGCCAGCAGCGTTGTAGTAGCGGGAGAAGGTACGCAGTATTTT.